The T cell receptor beta chain under discussion was sequenced for a study of OX40 agonist ivuxolimab in advanced cancers. Across the study: The treatment was a fully human IgG2 OX40 agonist, ivuxolimab. While on treatment, patients had intravenous ivuxolimab at 0.01 to 10 mg/kg every 2 weeks. Study conclusions and caveats: Relative to CD4+ cells, CD8+ T cells on average had more expanded clones. Both blood CD4+ and CD8+ T cells showed clonal growth by week 6 at 0.1 to 3.0 mg/kg.

Produced via immunoSEQ multiplex PCR; TCRdb's table is partial and in-frame only. The sample holds approximately 70,000 clones; about 93% are singletons and the top ten take 5.9%. As for this clone: Its antigen is currently unknown.

CDR3 length: 15 residues. Germline loops: CDR1 SGHTA, CDR2 FQGNSA. Trimming cost V 5 bases and J 6 bases; bases outside gene matches: 6. This sample comprised CD4+ or CD8+ T cells sorted from blood, obtained in a trial of the OX40 agonist ivuxolimab. The rearrangement uses TRBV7-2 and TRBJ2-2; 10 bases map to TRBD1. The sequence was collected from an adult with an advanced solid tumor such as melanoma, head and neck, liver or kidney cancer. The CDR3 region has the DNA TGTGCCAGCAGCGGGCGGGACAGGGGAGCCGGGGAGCTGTTTTTT. Its protein is CASSGRDRGAGELFF.